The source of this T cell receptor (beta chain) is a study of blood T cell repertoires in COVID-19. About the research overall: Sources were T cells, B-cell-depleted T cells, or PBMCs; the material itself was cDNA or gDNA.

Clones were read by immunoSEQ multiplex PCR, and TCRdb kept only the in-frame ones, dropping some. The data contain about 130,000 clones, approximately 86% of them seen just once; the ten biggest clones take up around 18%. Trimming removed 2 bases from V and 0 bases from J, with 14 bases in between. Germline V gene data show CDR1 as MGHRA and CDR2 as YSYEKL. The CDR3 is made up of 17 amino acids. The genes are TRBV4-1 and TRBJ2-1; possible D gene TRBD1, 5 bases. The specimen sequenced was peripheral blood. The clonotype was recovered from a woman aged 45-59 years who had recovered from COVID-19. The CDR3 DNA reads TGCGCCAGCAGCCAAATCGGCAGGGTAAGCTCCTACAATGAGCAGTTCTTC. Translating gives CASSQIGRVSSYNEQFF.